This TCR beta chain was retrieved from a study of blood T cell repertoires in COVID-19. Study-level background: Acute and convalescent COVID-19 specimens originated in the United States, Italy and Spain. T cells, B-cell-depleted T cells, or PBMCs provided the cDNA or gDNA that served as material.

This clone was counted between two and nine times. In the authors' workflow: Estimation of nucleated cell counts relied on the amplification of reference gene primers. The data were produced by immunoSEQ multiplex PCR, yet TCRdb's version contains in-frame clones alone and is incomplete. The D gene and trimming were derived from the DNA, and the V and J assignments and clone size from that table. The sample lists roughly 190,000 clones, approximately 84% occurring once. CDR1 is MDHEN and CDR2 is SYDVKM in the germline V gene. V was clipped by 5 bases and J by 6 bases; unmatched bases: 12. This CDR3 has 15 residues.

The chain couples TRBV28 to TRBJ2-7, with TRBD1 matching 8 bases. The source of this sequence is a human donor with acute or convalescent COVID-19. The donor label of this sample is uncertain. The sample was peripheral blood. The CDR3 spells CASSAGQVGAREQYF. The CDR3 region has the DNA TGTGCCAGCAGTGCGGGACAGGTGGGGGCCCGCGAGCAGTACTTC.